A selection of T cell receptor beta chains follows, all from one sample in a study of T cells in Graves' hyperthyroidism and ophthalmopathy. TCRdb reprocessed the multiplex PCR reads with MiXCR, giving one entry per CDR3 protein. The profile covers some 200,000 distinct CDR3 sequences, with about a sixth appearing a single time and around 52% taken by the ten largest. The sequenced material came from blood. The receptors originated from a man in his forties or fifties with Graves' hyperthyroidism. The CDR3 runs from the conserved cysteine through the conserved F or W. Not all rows give a size; the values are once, few, many and, for expanded clones, a class.

>TRBJ1-1|few|15|TRBV7-9
CASSFGQGANTEAFF
>TRBJ2-1|few|14|TRBV5-8
CASSFYARGTEQFF
>TRBJ1-1|.|16|TRBV19
CASSTGPGQGNTEAFF
>TRBJ1-1|.|14|TRBV19
CASKGRGRNTEAFF
>TRBJ2-1|many|16|TRBV7-3
CASSPKGEAPYNEQFF
>TRBJ2-7|many|13|TRBV27
CASRGVSSYEQYF
>TRBJ2-1|few|14|TRBV30
CAWRKGREYNEQFF
>TRBJ1-1|.|15|TRBV5-1
CASSLEYLGKTEAFF
>TRBJ2-7|.|12|TRBV6-5
CASSYSPHEQYF
>TRBJ2-1|.|13|TRBV30
CAWSAGFDNEQFF
>TRBJ2-7|many|14|TRBV12-3/TRBV12-4
CASRKYRDSYEQYF
>TRBJ2-5|many|15|TRBV27
CASSLLRETVKTQYF
>TRBJ2-5|many|13|TRBV20-1
CSARDPYFETQYF
>TRBJ2-5|many|13|TRBV6-1
CASSLTGKETQYF
>TRBJ2-5|few|14|TRBV5-1
CASTPTSPRETQYF
>TRBJ2-3|many|16|TRBV28
CASSSLAGEVTDTQYF